The 21 T cell receptor beta chains given below trace back to one sample, sequenced in a study of blood T cell repertoires in COVID-19. Some clones are missing from TCRdb's copy, which holds only in-frame ones; the method was immunoSEQ multiplex PCR. Among fewer than 500,000 clones listed, about nine tenths were seen once. Sample: PBMCs or T cells enriched from blood (not recorded which). These receptors originate from a woman aged 18-29 years who had recovered from COVID-19.

The chain couples TRBV12-3 or TRBV12-4 to TRBJ1-4; TRBD1 is a possible D gene (5 bases). V was shortened by 3 bases and J by 7 bases, with 9 bases between the two germline ends. The CDR3 extends over 13 amino acids. The CDR3 nucleotides read TGTGCCAGCAGTTTCCCAGGGATTGAAAAACTGTTTTTT. Translated: CASSFPGIEKLFF.

The genes are TRBV28 and TRBJ2-7, with D possibly TRBD2 on 6 matching bases. This CDR3 contains 14 residues. Germline lookup yields CDR1 MDHEN and CDR2 SYDVKM. V lost 4 bases, J lost 7 bases, and 17 bases lay in between. For the CDR3, the DNA is TGTGCCAGCAGTTCCCCGACTAGTCAGCGGGAGCAGTACTTC. Translated, it gives CASSSPTSQREQYF.

The chain links TRBV7-2 to TRBJ2-7; D gene unclear. CDR1 and CDR2 from the germline V gene are SGHTA and FQGNSA. Between the trimmed V and J ends, which lost 4 bases and 3 bases, there was a span of 7 bases. The CDR3 is 12 amino acids. The CDR3 region has the DNA TGTGCCAGCAGCTCCATTCACTACGAGCAGTACTTC. It codes for CASSSIHYEQYF.

This chain links TRBV19 with TRBJ1-2; D unresolved. Deletions cut 9 bases from V and 6 bases from J, with 17 bases between. The CDR3 loop spans 13 amino acids. The germline V gene has CDR1 LNHDA and CDR2 SQIVND (reference sequence). The CDR3 here is CASSRGELDGYTF. The CDR3 coding sequence is TGTGCCAGCTCTCGGGGTGAGTTGGATGGCTACACCTTC.

This sequence joins TRBV15 and TRBJ1-2, with 10 positions matching TRBD1. The CDR3 runs to 14 residues. The ends lost 5 bases at V and 5 bases at J; junction bases unmatched: 5. Germline loops: CDR1 LNHNV, CDR2 YYDKDF (reference sequence). The CDR3 nucleotides read TGTGCCACCAGCGCCGGACAGGGGGGGTATGGCTACACCTTC. Translating gives CATSAGQGGYGYTF.

This chain links TRBV14 with TRBJ1-5, with D unclear. Germline values: CDR1 SGHDN, CDR2 FVKESK. V lost 1 base to trimming and J lost 7 bases, with 5 bases between them. The CDR3 runs to 12 residues. The CDR3 loop reads CASSQAGQPQHF. The DNA of the CDR3 is TGTGCCAGCAGCCAAGCGGGGCAGCCCCAGCATTTT.

This clone was recorded once. The chain is built from TRBV7-9 and TRBJ1-1, with TRBD1 matching 9 bases. CDR1 is SEHNR, CDR2 FQNEAQ, per germline (reference sequence). The J segment lost 3 bases and the V segment lost 7 bases, leaving 18 bases of the junction unmatched. This CDR3 is built from 18 residues. CDR3 residues: CASKSQGQGKREDTEAFF. The CDR3 region has the DNA TGTGCCAGCAAGTCTCAAGGACAGGGGAAGAGGGAGGACACTGAAGCTTTCTTT.

V usage is TRBV28 and J usage is TRBJ1-2; 10 nucleotides line up with TRBD1. CDR1 MDHEN and CDR2 SYDVKM come from the germline V gene. V lost 2 bases and J lost 8; bases outside the gene matches: 5. CDR3 length: 14 amino acids. The DNA for the CDR3 is TGTGCCAGCAGTTTAGGGACAGGGGCGCCCGGCTACACCTTC. Translating it yields CASSLGTGAPGYTF.

The chain uses TRBV7-8 and TRBJ1-5; the D gene is possibly TRBD1 (5 bases). The germline gives CDR1 SGHVS, CDR2 FQNEAQ. The length of the CDR3 is 13 residues. Trimming cost V 4 bases and J 7 bases, with 11 bases left between them. CDR3: CASSSDRTQPQHF. CDR3 coding DNA: TGTGCCAGCAGCTCCGACAGAACGCAGCCCCAGCATTTT.

The chain uses TRBV12-5 and TRBJ1-2, with D perhaps matching TRBD1 (5 bases). Germline V CDR1 and CDR2: LGHNT, FRNRAP. The CDR3 spans 14 residues. The V end lost 5 bases, the J end lost 4 bases, and 14 bases lay between the germline ends. CDR3 residues: CASGPSGGSYGYTF. Here the CDR3 DNA reads TGTGCTAGTGGTCCTTCGGGGGGTAGCTATGGCTACACCTTC.

The genes are TRBV7-3 and TRBJ2-5, with a possible D match to TRBD1 (6 bases). CDR1 and CDR2 from the germline V gene are SGHTA and FQGTGA. V was shortened by 3 bases and J by 3 bases, with 14 bases between the two germline ends. The CDR3 runs 15 residues. Here the CDR3 reads CASSLGAEREETQYF. The CDR3 DNA reads as TGTGCCAGCAGCTTGGGGGCAGAGAGGGAAGAGACCCAGTACTTC.

The genes are TRBV19 and TRBJ1-5; no clear D. This CDR3 comprises 15 residues. Trimming shortened V by 3 bases and J by 6 bases, and 15 bases separated the two germline ends. Per germline, CDR1 LNHDA and CDR2 SQIVND (reference sequence). The CDR3 DNA reads as TGTGCCAGTAGTATGTCCCCGGGAGGTACTCAGCCCCAGCATTTT. Its protein product is CASSMSPGGTQPQHF. Full variable domain (missing parts from reference TRBV19 and TRBJ1-5): DGGITQSPKYLFRKEGQNVTLSCEQNLNHDAMYWYRQDPGQGLRLIYYSQIVNDFQKGDIAEGYSVSREKKESFPLTVTSAQKNPTAFYLCASSMSPGGTQPQHFGDGTRLSIL.

This clone was seen only once. The chain uses TRBV11-2 and TRBJ2-7; 10 bases are shared with TRBD2. Germline V gene sequence: CDR1 SGHAT, CDR2 FQNNGV. Unmatched junction bases numbered 7, after V lost 2 bases and J lost 3 bases. This CDR3 region has 16 residues. Here the CDR3 reads CASSLNSGGPFYEQYF. DNA for the CDR3: TGTGCCAGCAGCTTAAATAGCGGGGGGCCCTTCTACGAGCAGTACTTC.

The V and J genes are TRBV5-1 and TRBJ2-1, with D unresolved. The germline CDR1 and CDR2 sequences are SGHRS and YFSETQ. V was clipped by 3 bases and J by 7 bases, with 23 bases between them. The CDR3 loop spans 17 amino acids. The CDR3 sequence: CASSSPLASGLRNEQFF. For the CDR3, the DNA is TGCGCCAGCAGCTCCCCGCTGGCCAGTGGTTTGAGGAATGAGCAGTTCTTC. Combining the CDR3 with reference TRBV5-1 and TRBJ2-1 gives the whole variable domain KAGVTQTPRYLIKTRGQQVTLSCSPISGHRSVSWYQQTPGQGLQFLFEYFSETQRNKGNFPGRFSGRQFSNSRSEMNVSTLELGDSALYLCASSSPLASGLRNEQFFGPGTRLTVL.

The chain couples TRBV5-1 to TRBJ2-7, with 10 bases identical to TRBD1. This CDR3 region has 13 residues. Germline assignment: CDR1 SGHRS and CDR2 YFSETQ. Germline trimming cut 8 bases from V and 5 bases from J; bases unmatched to any gene: 7. DNA of the CDR3: TGCGCCAGTACCCGGGACAGGGGAAACGAGCAGTACTTC. This translates into CASTRDRGNEQYF.

CDR3 coding DNA: TGCGCCAGCAGCTTGGAGTCAGGGGACGTTGTGGTAGATACGCAGTATTTT. It translates to CASSLESGDVVVDTQYF. V and J are TRBV5-1 and TRBJ2-3; weak D call: TRBD1 (6 bases). The CDR3 totals 17 residues. The germline V gene encodes CDR1 SGHRS and CDR2 YFSETQ. Trimming took 0 bases from V and 5 from J, leaving 19 bases between them.

This chain joins TRBV27 and TRBJ1-1; D not certain. The germline gives CDR1 MNHEY, CDR2 SMNVEV (reference sequence). The CDR3 covers 15 residues. The V and J ends lost 2 bases and 7 bases respectively, with 17 bases between them. The CDR3 nucleotides read TGTGCCAGCAGTTTACGATTTGGTACCATAGTTGAAGCTTTCTTT. Its protein product is CASSLRFGTIVEAFF.

The genes are TRBV7-6 and TRBJ2-3; maybe TRBD2 (6 bases). Trimming cost V 3 bases and J 5 bases, with 12 bases left between them. The CDR3 is made up of 14 amino acids. Per the germline V gene, CDR1 is SGHVS and CDR2 is FNYEAQ. CDR3 sequence (DNA): TGTGCCAGCAGCTTTGACTGGGGAGGAGATACGCAGTATTTT. This gives the protein CASSFDWGGDTQYF.

The chain combines TRBV19 with TRBJ2-7, with D tentatively TRBD1 (6 bases). V was cut by 5 bases and J by 5 bases, with 10 bases left in between. The germline V gene has CDR1 LNHDA and CDR2 SQIVND (reference sequence). The CDR3 runs to 12 residues. The CDR3 sequence: CASSQRTDEQYF. The CDR3 nucleotides read TGTGCCAGTAGTCAGAGGACAGACGAGCAGTACTTC.

This clone has only one observation. The V gene is TRBV5-1, the J gene TRBJ2-7; 13 bases map to TRBD2. The CDR3 spans 15 residues. The germline V gene encodes CDR1 SGHRS and CDR2 YFSETQ. The trim removed 4 bases at V and 4 bases at J, leaving 5 bases unmatched. CDR3 sequence: CASSQGTSGIYEQYF. In DNA form, the CDR3 reads TGCGCCAGCAGCCAGGGGACTAGCGGGATTTACGAGCAGTACTTC. The full variable domain, completed using reference TRBV5-1 and TRBJ2-7, is KAGVTQTPRYLIKTRGQQVTLSCSPISGHRSVSWYQQTPGQGLQFLFEYFSETQRNKGNFPGRFSGRQFSNSRSEMNVSTLELGDSALYLCASSQGTSGIYEQYFGPGTRLTVT.

This clone has only one observation. The chain has TRBV6-6 and TRBJ1-5, with D uncertain. Germline-derived CDR1 and CDR2 are MNHNY and SVGAGI (reference sequence). Between the trimmed V and J ends, which lost 2 bases and 1 base, there was a span of 9 bases. CDR3 length: 15 residues. CDR3 sequence reads: CASSYRGLSNQPQHF. CDR3 DNA: TGTGCCAGCAGTTACAGAGGGCTGAGCAATCAGCCCCAGCATTTT.